These 21 T cell receptor beta chains came from one sample sequenced in a study of T cell changes during pregnancy in multiple sclerosis (dated by TCRdb to the late 2010s). The library was prepared using the immunoSEQ multiplex PCR assay. TCRdb retrieved this table from immuneACCESS and kept in-frame rearrangements only. Not all clones are present; in checked studies, unresolved V genes account for under half, and no reason is known for the remainder. The sample table shows just under 50,000 clones, and 90% to 95% are seen once. Clones ranked in the top ten supply 9.5% to 13% of the sample. The sample was CD8+ T cells from peripheral blood mononuclear cells, taken after pregnancy. These receptors all stem from a female donor with multiple sclerosis, enrolled in a pregnancy study.

This rearrangement joins TRBV7-8 to TRBJ1-2; D may be TRBD1 (6 bases). The CDR3 loop spans 15 amino acids. V shed 7 bases and J shed 0 bases, with 15 bases lying between them. Per germline, CDR1 SGHVS and CDR2 FQNEAQ. The CDR3 sequence is CASKNLQGSNYGYTF. As DNA, the CDR3 is TGTGCCAGCAAAAATTTACAGGGCTCTAACTATGGCTACACCTTC.

The chain joins TRBV2 to TRBJ1-6; TRBD1 aligns across 7 bases. The junction had 8 bases not matched to a gene; V was cut back by 5 bases and J by 4 bases. The germline V gene has CDR1 SNHLY and CDR2 FYNNEI. The CDR3 runs to 16 residues. The CDR3 coding sequence is TGTGCCAGCAGTCGACAGGGTAAAGGATATAATTCACCCCTCCACTTT. This codes for CASSRQGKGYNSPLHF. Together with reference TRBV2 and TRBJ1-6, the CDR3 gives the full variable domain: EPEVTQTPSHQVTQMGQEVILRCVPISNHLYFYWYRQILGQKVEFLVSFYNNEISEKSEIFDDQFSVERPDGSNFTLKIRSTKLEDSAMYFCASSRQGKGYNSPLHFGNGTRLTVT.

This chain joins TRBV2 and TRBJ2-1; 7 nucleotides align to TRBD2. Germline lookup yields CDR1 SNHLY and CDR2 FYNNEI. The CDR3 consists of 16 residues. V lost 3 bases and J lost 4; bases outside the gene matches: 9. CDR3 amino acids: CASSEVGAGEYNEQFF. The DNA for the CDR3 is TGTGCCAGCAGTGAGGTTGGGGCGGGGGAGTACAATGAGCAGTTCTTC.

This clone was counted once. This chain joins TRBV21-1 and TRBJ2-7; the table calls TRBD1, which could not be checked here. TRBV21-1 is given as a pseudogene. This CDR3 is built from 15 residues. The CDR3, as DNA: TGTGCCAGCAGCAATGGGACAGGATCTTCCTACGAGCAGTACTTC. Translated, it gives CASSNGTGSSYEQYF.

Comment on this clone: The junction departs from germline at one end; a sequencing error may be responsible. V gene TRBV7-7 combines with J gene TRBJ2-7, with TRBD2 identical over 15 bases. The CDR3 length is 17 residues. Germline lookup yields CDR1 SSHAT and CDR2 FNYEAQ (reference sequence). The CDR3, as DNA: TGTGCTAGCAGCTCGGGACTAGCGGGGGGCCCCGACTACGAGCAGTACTTC. Translated, it gives CASSSGLAGGPDYEQYF.

The chain employs TRBV7-9 and TRBJ2-1; possibly TRBD2 for D (5 bases). V lost 2 bases to trimming and J lost 0 bases, with 5 bases between them. Per the germline V gene, CDR1 is SEHNR and CDR2 is FQNEAQ (reference sequence). The CDR3 length is 14 residues. This CDR3 reads CASSLRGSYNEQFF. CDR3 DNA: TGTGCCAGCAGCTTACGGGGCTCCTACAATGAGCAGTTCTTC. The whole variable domain, filled in from reference TRBV7-9 and TRBJ2-1, reads DTGVSQNPRHKITKRGQNVTFRCDPISEHNRLYWYRQTLGQGPEFLTYFQNEAQLEKSRLLSDRFSAERPKGSFSTLEIQRTEQGDSAMYLCASSLRGSYNEQFFGPGTRLTVL.

The chain uses TRBV9 and TRBJ2-7, with 9 nucleotides matching TRBD1. CDR1 is SGDLS and CDR2 is YYNGEE in the germline V gene. There are 15 residues in the CDR3. Trimming at V came to 0 bases and at J to 5 bases, leaving 6 bases not matched to a gene. The chain's CDR3 is CASSVVGQGSDEQYF. The DNA for the CDR3 is TGTGCCAGCAGCGTAGTGGGACAGGGATCCGACGAGCAGTACTTC.

The chain links TRBV19 to TRBJ1-2; D remains unclear. Germline-derived CDR1 and CDR2 are LNHDA and SQIVND (reference sequence). This CDR3 is built from 15 residues. Trimming took off 4 bases at V and 4 bases at J, with 16 bases between the two ends. The CDR3 DNA sequence: TGTGCCAGTAGTACCGCTGACAACCCCTTCTATGGCTACACCTTC. It specifies CASSTADNPFYGYTF.

This chain uses TRBV9 with TRBJ1-1; the D gene is possibly TRBD1 (6 bases). Germline V gene data show CDR1 as SGDLS and CDR2 as YYNGEE. CDR3 length equals 16 residues. V was shortened by 0 bases and J by 4 bases, with 16 bases between the two germline ends. CDR3 DNA: TGTGCCAGCAGCGTAGCTACAGGGCTAATGGTCACTGAAGCTTTCTTT. As protein: CASSVATGLMVTEAFF.

The chain joins TRBV5-6 to TRBJ2-7; D may be TRBD1 (5 bases). V was pared by 2 bases and J by 3 bases, with 18 bases between. Per germline, CDR1 SGHDT and CDR2 YYEEEE. The CDR3 length is 16 residues. The CDR3 DNA reads TGTGCCAGCAGCTTTCGAGAGACAGCCCTTGGCTACGAGCAGTACTTC. It yields the protein CASSFRETALGYEQYF.

The chain uses TRBV28 and TRBJ2-5, with 12 bases identical to TRBD2. The CDR3 is 16 residues long. The V and J ends lost 8 bases and 3 bases, in that order; junction bases with no gene match: 10. The V gene's germline CDR1 is MDHEN and CDR2 SYDVKM. DNA for the CDR3: TGTGCCAGCGCGAGAGCTAGCGGGGGGGCCAAAGAGACCCAGTACTTC. Translation gives CASARASGGAKETQYF.

This rearrangement joins TRBV2 to TRBJ2-7; TRBD1 matches at 7 bases. The junction had 19 bases not matched to a gene; V was cut back by 7 bases and J by 4 bases. CDR3 size: 17 residues. Germline V CDR1 and CDR2: SNHLY, FYNNEI. CDR3 sequence (DNA): TGTGCCAGCATGACCACCCTCGGGACAGAGACGTCTTACGAGCAGTACTTC. This encodes CASMTTLGTETSYEQYF.

The V gene is TRBV6-5, the J gene TRBJ2-7, with TRBD1 as a possible D gene (5 bases). The CDR3 covers 15 residues. Trimming cost V 2 bases and J 0 bases, with 11 bases left between them. The V gene's germline CDR1 is MNHEY and CDR2 SVGAGI. This CDR3 reads CASSYGARFSYEQYF. The CDR3 nucleotides are TGTGCCAGCAGTTACGGGGCGAGATTCTCCTACGAGCAGTACTTC.

This chain joins TRBV9 and TRBJ2-2, with D perhaps TRBD1 (6 bases). There are 16 residues in the CDR3. V was trimmed by 0 bases and J by 1 base, leaving 10 bases between them. CDR1 is SGDLS and CDR2 is YYNGEE in the germline V gene. The CDR3 protein is CASSVELTGNTGELFF. The CDR3, as DNA: TGTGCCAGCAGCGTAGAGTTGACAGGGAACACCGGGGAGCTGTTTTTT.

The CDR3 DNA reads as TGTGCCAGCAGCTTAGAAATTTTTCAGGGGTCGGATGGCTACACCTTC. Protein: CASSLEIFQGSDGYTF. This chain joins TRBV7-9 and TRBJ1-2; D perhaps matches TRBD1 (6 bases). CDR1 and CDR2 from the germline V gene are SEHNR and FQNEAQ (reference sequence). Trimming pared 1 base from V and 6 bases from J, leaving 18 bases between. The CDR3 has 16 amino acids.

The rearrangement joins TRBV6-6 to TRBJ1-2, with D perhaps matching TRBD1 (6 bases). The CDR3 consists of 16 residues. V was shortened by 0 bases and J by 8 bases, with 19 bases between the two germline ends. CDR1 and CDR2 (germline): MNHNY, SVGAGI (reference sequence). CDR3 DNA: TGTGCCAGCAGTTACTCGGTGCCAGGGGAGTCGGAGGGCTACACCTTC. It translates to CASSYSVPGESEGYTF.

The chain recombines TRBV9 with TRBJ1-2, with D possibly matching TRBD1 (6 bases). The germline V and J ends were trimmed by 4 bases and 4 bases, with 17 bases remaining between them. The CDR3 is 15 amino acids. Germline V CDR1 and CDR2: SGDLS, YYNGEE. The CDR3 sequence is CASSPVVTGLYGYTF. CDR3 coding DNA: TGTGCCAGCAGCCCCGTGGTAACAGGGCTCTATGGCTACACCTTC.

The rearrangement uses TRBV7-2 and TRBJ2-7, with D possibly matching TRBD1 (6 bases). Germline V lookup: CDR1 SGHTA, CDR2 FQGNSA. V lost 1 base, J lost 5 bases, and 15 bases lay in between. The CDR3 is 15 residues long. The chain's CDR3 is CASSLVMGARNEQYF. CDR3 DNA: TGTGCCAGCAGCTTAGTCATGGGGGCGCGGAACGAGCAGTACTTC.

The genes are TRBV7-6 and TRBJ1-2; D gene unclear. V was shortened by 1 base and J by 4 bases, with 22 bases between the two germline ends. The CDR3 contains 18 residues. Per the germline V gene, CDR1 is SGHVS and CDR2 is FNYEAQ. CDR3 nucleotides: TGTGCCAGCAGCTTAGGGGTGGGAGGGTCCGGGGAAAGCTATGGCTACACCTTC. It specifies CASSLGVGGSGESYGYTF.

This chain joins TRBV10-3 and TRBJ1-2; TRBD1 matches 7 bases. The CDR3 sequence is 11 residues long. Trimming cost V 9 bases and J 6 bases; bases outside gene matches: 4. Germline V lookup: CDR1 ENHRY, CDR2 SYGVKD. CDR3 sequence reads: CAMGDRHGYTF. The CDR3 nucleotides read TGTGCCATGGGGGACAGACATGGCTACACCTTC.

V gene TRBV4-1 combines with J gene TRBJ1-1; 10 nucleotides align to TRBD1. Trimming took 4 bases from V and 4 from J; bases not matched to a gene: 3. The CDR3 has 14 residues. Germline lookup yields CDR1 MGHRA and CDR2 YSYEKL. CDR3 sequence (DNA): TGCGCCAGCAGCCCGAGGACAGGGGGCACTGAAGCTTTCTTT. Translated: CASSPRTGGTEAFF.